Given below is one T cell receptor beta chain in context. The record originates from a study of shared clonotypes between healthy human individuals. The wider study: Donor composition was a couple of women and three men, aged 18 to 49. For every donor, three CD4 naive, three CD4 memory, two CD8 naive and one CD8 memory plates were used.

An even split of each subset's genomic DNA across several immunoSEQ plates was performed. The sorted-subset replicate PCRs were given 200 ng DNA, which is tens of thousands of T cell genomes. Some clones are missing from TCRdb's copy, which holds only in-frame ones; the method was immunoSEQ multiplex PCR. The sample lists 2 million to 2.5 million clones, around 95% seen once, with roughly 0.13% in the top ten. Germline CDR1 SGHAT, CDR2 FQNNGV. Trimming cost V 0 bases and J 5 bases, with 14 bases left between them. The CDR3 has 16 residues. The source is a young man in good health. The chain recombines TRBV11-2 with TRBJ2-1; no clear D gene. Material: naive CD4+ T cells sorted from blood. Subset: CD45RA+ positively selected. CDR3 sequence reads: CASSLDLSPGNNEQFF. The CDR3 DNA is TGTGCCAGCAGCTTAGATTTAAGCCCGGGTAACAATGAGCAGTTCTTC.